The 23 T cell receptor beta chains reported below all come from one sample, sequenced in a study of T cells in localized non-small cell lung cancer. Repertoires were generated with immunoSEQ multiplex PCR, while TCRdb's copy carries only in-frame clones and drops some. The sample records tens of thousands of clones, around 87% being singletons. This sample comprised peripheral blood, obtained before any cancer treatment. These receptors all come from a man aged 18 to 50 with stage I lung adenocarcinoma.

The CDR3 region has the DNA TGTGCCAGTAGTATCCCGGGGAACACAGATACGCAGTATTTT. It translates to CASSIPGNTDTQYF. The chain recombines TRBV19 with TRBJ2-3; perhaps TRBD2 as D (5 bases). This CDR3 region has 14 residues. Germline-derived CDR1 and CDR2 are LNHDA and SQIVND (reference sequence). V dropped 3 bases and J dropped 2 bases, with 9 bases sitting between them.

The chain recombines TRBV2 with TRBJ1-1; no clear D gene. The V end was cut by 7 bases, the J end by 3 bases, with 12 bases between. Germline loops: CDR1 SNHLY, CDR2 FYNNEI. The CDR3 is 13 amino acids. CDR3 amino acids: CASTGSMDTEAFF. CDR3 sequence (DNA): TGTGCCAGCACTGGGTCCATGGACACTGAAGCTTTCTTT.

V is TRBV9 and J is TRBJ1-2; maybe TRBD1 (6 bases). Germline CDR1 SGDLS, CDR2 YYNGEE. The CDR3 extends over 13 amino acids. V gave up 4 bases and J gave up 2 bases, with 9 bases separating them. CDR3 nucleotide sequence: TGTGCCAGCAGCCGCCAGGGGAACTATGGCTACACCTTC. This encodes CASSRQGNYGYTF.

V usage is TRBV28 and J usage is TRBJ2-7; no reliable D call. This CDR3 has 15 residues. Trimming stripped 5 bases from V and 3 bases from J, with 17 bases between. CDR1 is MDHEN, CDR2 SYDVKM, per germline. Here the CDR3 reads CASSLGPNQNYEQYF. The CDR3 DNA is TGTGCCAGCAGTCTAGGGCCAAATCAAAACTACGAGCAGTACTTC.

This rearrangement joins TRBV19 to TRBJ1-1; 8 nucleotides agree with TRBD1. Per germline, CDR1 LNHDA and CDR2 SQIVND (reference sequence). The V segment lost 5 bases and the J segment 6 bases; nucleotides outside the gene matches: 8. The CDR3 consists of 14 residues. This CDR3 reads CASSYRDRRSEAFF. The CDR3 nucleotides are TGTGCCAGTAGTTACCGGGACAGGAGGTCTGAAGCTTTCTTT.

A single count supports this clone. This chain links TRBV7-9 with TRBJ1-2, with 8 bases that match TRBD1. This CDR3 comprises 15 residues. Trimming cost V 4 bases and J 3 bases; bases outside gene matches: 7. Germline CDR1 reads SEHNR; CDR2 reads FQNEAQ (reference sequence). The CDR3 sequence is CASSSGTGRDYGYTF. Written as DNA, the CDR3 is TGTGCCAGCAGCTCCGGGACAGGCAGAGACTATGGCTACACCTTC.

This clone turned up a few times. The chain uses TRBV10-3 and TRBJ2-7; TRBD1 aligns across 8 bases. Germline trimming cut 6 bases from V and 1 base from J; bases unmatched to any gene: 8. Germline V CDR1 and CDR2: ENHRY, SYGVKD. The CDR3 length is 15 residues. The CDR3 reads CAIRGTGTLSYEQYF. Written as DNA, the CDR3 is TGTGCCATCAGGGGGACAGGAACCCTTTCCTACGAGCAGTACTTC.

The chain links TRBV7-6 to TRBJ2-2; D may be TRBD1 (6 bases). This CDR3 region has 15 residues. V gave up 7 bases and J gave up 1 base, with 13 bases separating them. Germline V CDR1 and CDR2: SGHVS, FNYEAQ. The CDR3 sequence: CASNRGGQNTGELFF. The CDR3 DNA follows: TGTGCCAGCAACCGAGGGGGTCAGAACACCGGGGAGCTGTTTTTT. Variable domain in full (rest from reference TRBV7-6 and TRBJ2-2): GAGVSQSPRYKVTKRGQDVALRCDPISGHVSLYWYRQALGQGPEFLTYFNYEAQQDKSGLPNDRFSAERPEGSISTLTIQRTEQRDSAMYRCASNRGGQNTGELFFGEGSRLTVL.

The chain combines TRBV19 with TRBJ1-2, with 10 nucleotides matching TRBD1. Germline V lookup: CDR1 LNHDA, CDR2 SQIVND (reference sequence). The CDR3 covers 14 residues. The junction had 1 base not matched to a gene; V was cut back by 4 bases and J by 2 bases. The DNA of the CDR3 is TGTGCCAGTAGTAGGGACAGGGGCAACTATGGCTACACCTTC. Amino acid sequence: CASSRDRGNYGYTF.

The rearrangement links TRBV27 to TRBJ1-5; tentatively, D is TRBD1 (5 bases). This CDR3 spans 16 amino acids. Trimming pared 2 bases from V and 6 bases from J, leaving 17 bases between. Looked up from germline, CDR1 is MNHEY and CDR2 is SMNVEV (reference sequence). The CDR3 here is CASSLHSGRQGQPQHF. Written as DNA, the CDR3 is TGTGCCAGCAGTTTACATTCAGGGCGGCAGGGTCAGCCCCAGCATTTT.

The chain uses TRBV7-9 and TRBJ2-6; D remains ambiguous. V was cut by 1 base and J by 3 bases, with 1 base left in between. The CDR3 is 13 residues long. Germline V gene data show CDR1 as SEHNR and CDR2 as FQNEAQ (reference sequence). CDR3 region: CASSLVGANVLTF. The CDR3 DNA follows: TGTGCCAGCAGCTTAGTTGGGGCCAACGTCCTGACTTTC. The full variable domain, completed using reference TRBV7-9 and TRBJ2-6, is DTGVSQNPRHKITKRGQNVTFRCDPISEHNRLYWYRQTLGQGPEFLTYFQNEAQLEKSRLLSDRFSAERPKGSFSTLEIQRTEQGDSAMYLCASSLVGANVLTFGAGSRLTVL.

This chain uses TRBV6-4 with TRBJ2-3; 7 bases match TRBD1. V dropped 8 bases and J dropped 6; count of bases not matched to a gene: 14. The CDR3 is made up of 15 amino acids. The germline gives CDR1 MRHNA, CDR2 SNTAGT. CDR3 nucleotide sequence: TGTGCCAGCGCACCTTCGGGTGAGGGGGCGGATACGCAGTATTTT. Translated: CASAPSGEGADTQYF.

The J gene is TRBJ1-2, the V gene TRBV7-2, with D maybe TRBD1 (5 bases). Germline V gives CDR1 SGHTA, CDR2 FQGNSA. V shed 2 bases and J shed 4 bases, with 8 bases lying between them. The CDR3 consists of 13 residues. The CDR3 region has the DNA TGTGCCAGCAGCTTATTGGGGGGCTATGGCTACACCTTC. This encodes CASSLLGGYGYTF.

The V gene is TRBV28, the J gene TRBJ2-3; the D gene is possibly TRBD1 (6 bases). The ends were cut back, 5 bases at V and 5 bases at J, with 17 bases in the middle. The CDR3 extends over 15 amino acids. Per the germline V gene, CDR1 is MDHEN and CDR2 is SYDVKM. The CDR3 loop reads CASSSTGLLKDTQYF. In nucleotides, the CDR3 is TGTGCCAGCAGTAGTACAGGGTTGTTGAAAGATACGCAGTATTTT.

The rearrangement uses TRBV7-2 and TRBJ2-7; D not certain. The V end lost 3 bases, the J end lost 3 bases, and 6 bases lay between the germline ends. The CDR3 sequence is 12 residues long. Germline CDR1 SGHTA, CDR2 FQGNSA. This CDR3 is CASSFSGYEQYF. The CDR3 DNA sequence: TGTGCCAGCAGCTTTTCAGGCTACGAGCAGTACTTC.

This clone was recorded a few times. CDR3 coding DNA: TGTGCCAGCAGCGCTTCAGGGGGGCGCCGAGGCACCATATATTTT. This codes for CASSASGGRRGTIYF. The genes are TRBV9 and TRBJ1-3; TRBD1 agrees at 7 bases. Trimming cost V 3 bases and J 9 bases; bases outside gene matches: 12. The CDR3 is 15 residues long. The germline V gene encodes CDR1 SGDLS and CDR2 YYNGEE.

The chain has TRBV4-3 and TRBJ1-2, with D hard to call. The germline V gene encodes CDR1 LGHNA and CDR2 YSLEER. This CDR3 is 13 amino acids long. Trimming shortened V by 0 bases and J by 5 bases, and 7 bases separated the two germline ends. CDR3 in DNA: TGCGCCAGCAGCCAAGAGACATCGTATGGCTACACCTTC. Translated, it gives CASSQETSYGYTF.

Concerning this clone itself: This specimen includes other DNA sequences encoding the same CDR3. The CDR3 region has the DNA TGCGCCAGCAGCCCGACATGGACGGGGGCAAGAGGTCAGCCCCAGCATTTT. Encoded protein: CASSPTWTGARGQPQHF. The chain is built from TRBV4-1 and TRBJ1-5; a weak D match, TRBD1 (6 bases). CDR1 is MGHRA, CDR2 YSYEKL, per germline. The CDR3 contains 17 residues. The V end was cut by 4 bases, the J end by 6 bases, with 22 bases between.

The V and J genes are TRBV30 and TRBJ1-2; unclear D gene. V lost 8 bases, J lost 9 bases, and 7 bases lay in between. The CDR3 contains 8 residues. CDR1 is GTSNPN, CDR2 SVGIG, per germline (reference sequence). In DNA, the CDR3 is TGTGCCCTGGGGAGCTACACCTTC. Its protein product is CALGSYTF.

The J gene is TRBJ1-5, the V gene TRBV6-5; possibly TRBD1 for D (6 bases). Trimming stripped 6 bases from V and 3 bases from J, with 12 bases between. The CDR3 has 14 amino acids. Germline loops: CDR1 MNHEY, CDR2 SVGAGI. CDR3 sequence: CASSLDRSNQPQHF. The DNA of the CDR3 is TGTGCCAGCAGCCTCGACAGGTCCAATCAGCCCCAGCATTTT.

V is TRBV6-6 and J is TRBJ2-4, with D perhaps given as TRBD1 or TRBD2 (5 bases each). Germline CDR1 is MNHNY and CDR2 is SVGAGI (reference sequence). The CDR3 has 15 amino acids. Trimming took 0 bases from V and 9 from J, leaving 15 bases between them. This CDR3 reads CASSYSFGDLGIQYF. The CDR3 DNA follows: TGTGCCAGCAGTTACTCTTTCGGGGACCTCGGCATTCAGTACTTC.

The V gene is TRBV5-6, the J gene TRBJ1-6, with no clear D. The CDR3 consists of 15 residues. The V gene lost 1 base and the J gene lost 5 bases, with 10 bases spanning the gap. From germline, CDR1 is SGHDT and CDR2 YYEEEE. CDR3 amino acids: CASSLIGYDNSPLHF. The CDR3 bases are TGTGCCAGCAGCTTGATAGGGTACGATAATTCACCCCTCCACTTT.

The chain links TRBV28 to TRBJ1-1; D is undetermined. Germline loops: CDR1 MDHEN, CDR2 SYDVKM. Trimming shortened V by 8 bases and J by 1 base, and 20 bases separated the two germline ends. This CDR3 is built from 16 residues. CDR3 amino acids: CASESLEPLRNTEAFF. The CDR3 nucleotides read TGTGCCAGCGAGTCTTTAGAGCCCTTAAGGAACACTGAAGCTTTCTTT. Together with reference TRBV28 and TRBJ1-1, the CDR3 gives the full variable domain: DVKVTQSSRYLVKRTGEKVFLECVQDMDHENMFWYRQDPGLGLRLIYFSYDVKMKEKGDIPEGYSVSREKKERFSLILESASTNQTSMYLCASESLEPLRNTEAFFGQGTRLTVV.